This T cell receptor (beta chain) is from a study of CD8 T cells in ankylosing spondylitis. Findings and caveats of the study: Some of the motif variants had earlier been found in reactive arthritis patients' fluid and blood. Characteristic of ankylosing spondylitis blood, it appeared, was a TCR beta motif comprising fewer than 10 highly homologous variants.

TCRdb called the 5' RACE reads again in MiXCR, with one record for every CDR3 protein. The sample carries roughly 470,000 distinct CDR3 sequences, around 26% recorded once. About this clonotype: The antigen is undetermined.

Germline values: CDR1 SGHRS, CDR2 YFSETQ. Unmatched junction bases numbered 9, after V lost 0 bases and J lost 6 bases. The CDR3 is 17 amino acids. The TCR originated in a male donor with ankylosing spondylitis. This rearrangement joins TRBV5-1 to TRBJ2-3, with 11 bases lining up with TRBD2. What was sequenced was blood, either unsorted or a sorted T cell fraction (not recorded which). The CDR3: CASSLVGVAGGLDTQYF. The CDR3 DNA sequence: TGCGCCAGCAGCTTGGTAGGCGTAGCGGGAGGGCTGGATACGCAGTATTTT.